This T cell receptor beta chain was documented in a study of cytomegalovirus exposure and HLA in healthy donors. Study-wide results and limits: Follow-up analysis found HLA locus-dependent TCR association rates, highest for DRB1 and lowest for HLA-C. The authors enumerated some 160 TCR beta chains as linked to cytomegalovirus.

Researchers ran the PCR with 60 Vbeta and 13 Jbeta primers. Methods used by the authors: Unique TCR beta chains numbered about 79 million in a later analysis, with around 10 million shared. Measured with immunoSEQ multiplex PCR; TCRdb has only the in-frame clones, and not every one. That table is the source of V, J and clone size, and D and trimming were worked out from the DNA. The sample shows 230,000 or so clones, around 90% of them seen only once. About this clone: Its antigen is not identified.

The sequencing input was PBMCs. This TCR derives from a girl aged 2-10 years in good health and CMV-seronegative.

The CDR3 here is CASSQERTGEETQYF. The CDR3 DNA follows: TGCGCCAGCAGCCAAGAGAGGACAGGGGAAGAGACCCAGTACTTC. V gene TRBV4-1 combines with J gene TRBJ2-5, with 9 bases that match TRBD1. Trimming removed 0 bases from V and 3 bases from J; junction bases left unmatched: 2. Germline CDR1 is MGHRA and CDR2 is YSYEKL. This CDR3 has 15 amino acids.